The clone carrying this T cell receptor beta chain occurred a few times. The sample originates from a study of blood T cell repertoires in COVID-19. Overall study: PBMCs, B-cell-depleted T cells, or T cells provided the cDNA or gDNA that made up the material.

The data were produced by immunoSEQ multiplex PCR, yet TCRdb's version contains in-frame clones alone and is incomplete. The data contain more than 80,000 clones, roughly 89% of them seen just once; the ten biggest clones take up approximately 20%. The sequence derives from a woman aged 60-70 years with COVID-19, enrolled during active disease. The sample comprised peripheral blood.

Written as DNA, the CDR3 is TGCGCCAGCAGCAGGACAGGGACAAATGAAAAACTGTTTTTT. Protein sequence: CASSRTGTNEKLFF. The V gene is TRBV5-1, the J gene TRBJ1-4; 8 nucleotides match TRBD1. Germline V CDR1 and CDR2: SGHRS, YFSETQ. The junction had 4 bases not matched to a gene; V was cut back by 4 bases and J by 5 bases. This CDR3 contains 14 residues.